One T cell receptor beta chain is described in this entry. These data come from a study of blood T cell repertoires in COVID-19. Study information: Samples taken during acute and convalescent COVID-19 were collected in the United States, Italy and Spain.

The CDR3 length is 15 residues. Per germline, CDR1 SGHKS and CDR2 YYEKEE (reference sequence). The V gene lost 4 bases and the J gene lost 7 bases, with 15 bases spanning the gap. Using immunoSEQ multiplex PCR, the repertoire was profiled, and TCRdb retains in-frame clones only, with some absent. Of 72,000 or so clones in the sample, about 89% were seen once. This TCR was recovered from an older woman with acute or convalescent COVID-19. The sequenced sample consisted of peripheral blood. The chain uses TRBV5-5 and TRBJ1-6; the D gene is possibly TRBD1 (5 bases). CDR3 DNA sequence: TGTGCCAGCAGCCCCACGGGGGACGGAAATTCACCCCTCCACTTT. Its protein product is CASSPTGDGNSPLHF. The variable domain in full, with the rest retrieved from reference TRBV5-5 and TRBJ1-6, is DAGVTQSPTHLIKTRGQQVTLRCSPISGHKSVSWYQQVLGQGPQFIFQYYEKEERGRGNFPDRFSARQFPNYSSELNVNALLLGDSALYLCASSPTGDGNSPLHFGNGTRLTVT.